Presented here are 22 T cell receptor beta chains from one specimen sequenced in a study of response to subunit inactivated influenza vaccine. Each CDR3 protein gets one entry after TCRdb re-called the RT-PCR reads with MiXCR. The profile covers 500,000 or so distinct CDR3 sequences, with approximately 11% appearing a single time and 12% taken by the ten largest. The sample here was PBMCs from blood, taken about 40 days after vaccination. These receptors originate from a man between 50 and 59 years old who received an inactivated influenza vaccine.

This clonotype was counted only a few times. This chain connects TRBV5-1 to TRBJ1-1; TRBD1 aligns across 7 bases. The V gene's germline CDR1 is SGHRS and CDR2 YFSETQ. This CDR3 region has 15 residues. V dropped 4 bases and J dropped 5; count of bases not matched to a gene: 11. This chain's CDR3 is CASSPETGRTTEAFF. CDR3 coding DNA: TGCGCCAGCAGCCCGGAGACAGGGCGAACAACTGAAGCTTTCTTT.

This clonotype was detected many times. This CDR3 is CASSLEQARNTEAFF. CDR3 nucleotides: TGTGCCAGCAGTTTAGAGCAGGCGCGGAACACTGAAGCTTTCTTT. The rearrangement joins TRBV12-3 or TRBV12-4 to TRBJ1-1; no clear D gene. The V gene lost 1 base and the J gene lost 1 base, with 10 bases spanning the gap. The CDR3 runs 15 residues.

This clonotype was detected ten times or more. The chain carries TRBV12-3 or TRBV12-4 and TRBJ2-1; D is unresolved. CDR3 length equals 14 residues. V was cut by 6 bases and J by 7 bases, with 16 bases left in between. The CDR3 DNA reads as TGTGCCAGCAGCCCTGGTACTCCCTTTAATGAGCAGTTCTTC. Residues: CASSPGTPFNEQFF.

This clonotype was found a few times. The chain couples TRBV12-5 to TRBJ2-1; D gene ambiguous. Looked up from germline, CDR1 is LGHNT and CDR2 is FRNRAP. Trimming shortened V by 1 base and J by 10 bases, and 11 bases separated the two germline ends. This CDR3 region has 13 residues. CDR3 coding DNA: TGTGCTAGTGGTTTGGGCCCCTCCAGCGAGCAGTTCTTC. Translation gives CASGLGPSSEQFF.

This clonotype turned up a few times. This chain links TRBV7-9 with TRBJ2-7; 7 nucleotides agree with TRBD1. Germline trimming cut 5 bases from V and 3 bases from J; bases unmatched to any gene: 7. The CDR3 sequence is 14 residues long. Germline lookup yields CDR1 SEHNR and CDR2 FQNEAQ (reference sequence). CDR3: CASSQSGQNYEQYF. CDR3 in DNA: TGTGCCAGCAGCCAGTCGGGACAGAACTACGAGCAGTACTTC.

This clonotype was observed a few times. This chain joins TRBV5-1 and TRBJ2-4; 8 positions agree with TRBD2. The V segment lost 3 bases and the J segment 0 bases; nucleotides outside the gene matches: 8. Looked up from germline, CDR1 is SGHRS and CDR2 is YFSETQ. The CDR3 has 17 residues. The CDR3 sequence: CASSSLLAGGAKNIQYF. For the CDR3, the DNA is TGCGCCAGCAGCTCTCTACTTGCGGGGGGAGCCAAAAACATTCAGTACTTC.

This clonotype was recorded a few times. The chain joins TRBV15 to TRBJ2-2; perhaps TRBD2 as D (5 bases). In germline, CDR1 is LNHNV, CDR2 YYDKDF (reference sequence). There are 15 residues in the CDR3. V shed 5 bases and J shed 3 bases, with 13 bases lying between them. The CDR3 region has the DNA TGTGCCACCAGCGATGCAGGACTGTACACCGGGGAGCTGTTTTTT. Translated, it gives CATSDAGLYTGELFF. Full variable domain (missing parts from reference TRBV15 and TRBJ2-2): DAMVIQNPRYQVTQFGKPVTLSCSQTLNHNVMYWYQQKSSQAPKLLFHYYDKDFNNEADTPDNFQSRRPNTSFCFLDIRSPGLGDTAMYLCATSDAGLYTGELFFGEGSRLTVL.

Worth noting for this clonotype: A read error may produce the germline difference seen at one junction end. The CDR3 bases are TGTGCCTGTAATAAGGGACAGGGGACCACCGTGAACTTC. It translates to CACNKGQGTTVNF. The chain joins TRBV30 to TRBJ2-5; the match to TRBD1 covers 10 bases. Germline V gene sequence: CDR1 GTSNPN, CDR2 SVGIG (reference sequence). The CDR3 runs 13 residues. The whole variable domain, filled in from reference TRBV30 and TRBJ2-5, reads SQTIHQWPATLVQPVGSPLSLECTVEGTSNPNLYWYRQAAGRGLQLLFYSVGIGQISSEVPQNLSASRPQDRQFILSSKKLLLSDSGFYLCACNKGQGTTVNFGPGTRLLVL.

This clonotype was found many times. The chain couples TRBV12-3 or TRBV12-4 to TRBJ2-7; D may be TRBD1 or TRBD2 (5 bases each). The ends were cut back, 3 bases at V and 3 bases at J, with 12 bases in the middle. The CDR3 totals 14 residues. Here the CDR3 reads CASSLGGTYYEQYF. As DNA, the CDR3 is TGTGCCAGCAGTTTGGGTGGGACCTACTACGAGCAGTACTTC.

This clonotype was counted only a few times. The rearrangement joins TRBV4-2 to TRBJ2-5, with D tentatively TRBD2 (6 bases). The CDR3 contains 14 residues. The germline CDR1 and CDR2 sequences are LGHNA and YNFKEQ. V lost 4 bases and J lost 0, with 9 bases in between. In nucleotides, the CDR3 is TGTGCCAGCAGCCCCGGGAGCCACCAAGAGACCCAGTACTTC. It translates to CASSPGSHQETQYF.

Only a few counts were recorded for this clonotype. The genes are TRBV5-1 and TRBJ2-5; no definite D call. CDR3 length: 12 residues. CDR1 SGHRS and CDR2 YFSETQ come from the germline V gene. V was cut by 0 bases and J by 10 bases, with 10 bases left in between. In DNA form, the CDR3 reads TGCGCCAGCAGCTTGGATCAGGTGAACCAGTACTTC. This translates into CASSLDQVNQYF.

This clonotype appeared a few times. The rearrangement links TRBV5-1 to TRBJ2-1, with a weak D call TRBD2 (7 bases). Germline V CDR1 and CDR2: SGHRS, YFSETQ. Deletions cut 5 bases from V and 10 bases from J, with 28 bases between. The CDR3 has 17 amino acids. CDR3 sequence: CASRQNLAGNRRGEQFF. The DNA for the CDR3 is TGCGCCAGCAGACAGAACTTAGCGGGCAACAGGAGGGGGGAGCAGTTCTTC.

This clonotype was recorded at least ten times. The rearrangement joins TRBV12-3 or TRBV12-4 to TRBJ2-7; D is unclear. CDR3 length equals 13 residues. Trimming shortened V by 1 base and J by 3 bases, and 7 bases separated the two germline ends. The CDR3 DNA reads TGTGCCAGCAGTTTAGGGATTAGCTACGAGCAGTACTTC. This encodes CASSLGISYEQYF.

In this sample, this clonotype turned up many times. This rearrangement joins TRBV20-1 to TRBJ2-2; possible D gene TRBD2, 5 bases. The CDR3 loop spans 15 amino acids. Germline V gene lookup returns CDR1 DFQATT and CDR2 SNEGSKA (reference sequence). Trimming cost V 1 base and J 6 bases, with 15 bases left between them. CDR3 loop: CSARVRGRVAGELFF. The CDR3 nucleotides read TGCAGTGCTAGAGTCCGGGGTAGGGTCGCCGGGGAGCTGTTTTTT.

This clonotype appeared many times. The chain is built from TRBV29-1 and TRBJ2-7, with 7 bases lining up with TRBD1. Germline CDR1 and CDR2: SQVTM and ANQGSEA. V lost 4 bases to trimming and J lost 2 bases; unmatched junction nucleotides: 2. The length of the CDR3 is 12 residues. The CDR3 DNA reads TGCAGCGTTGCAAGGGGGCCCTACGAGCAGTACTTC. It specifies CSVARGPYEQYF.

The chain employs TRBV5-1 and TRBJ2-1, with 13 bases matching TRBD2. This CDR3 spans 16 amino acids. Germline CDR1 and CDR2: SGHRS and YFSETQ. With 3 bases clipped from V and 4 bases from J, the junction kept 4 bases outside the gene matches. The CDR3 region has the DNA TGCGCCAGCAGCTGGGTGACTAGCGGGGGGTACAATGAGCAGTTCTTC. It specifies CASSWVTSGGYNEQFF.

A few counts support this clonotype. The chain has TRBV11-2 and TRBJ2-1; 7 bases are a match to TRBD2. The CDR3 extends over 14 amino acids. Germline trimming cut 5 bases from V and 6 bases from J; bases unmatched to any gene: 7. Germline V lookup: CDR1 SGHAT, CDR2 FQNNGV. The CDR3 DNA follows: TGTGCCAGCAGCGTCATAGCTAGCGGCAATGAGCAGTTCTTC. Its translation is CASSVIASGNEQFF.

The chain combines TRBV6-1 with TRBJ2-1; 8 nucleotides line up with TRBD1. V dropped 5 bases and J dropped 4; count of bases not matched to a gene: 10. Per the germline V gene, CDR1 is MNHNS and CDR2 is SASEGT. CDR3 length: 16 amino acids. As DNA, the CDR3 is TGTGCCAGCAGTCCTGCACAGGGGGTAGCGTACAATGAGCAGTTCTTC. This encodes CASSPAQGVAYNEQFF.

The chain recombines TRBV6-1 with TRBJ2-7; D may be TRBD1 or TRBD2 (5 bases each). The V gene lost 5 bases and the J gene lost 3 bases, with 11 bases spanning the gap. The germline gives CDR1 MNHNS, CDR2 SASEGT. This CDR3 region has 13 residues. The CDR3 reads CASSTGPIYEQYF. CDR3 nucleotide sequence: TGTGCCAGCAGTACGGGGCCGATCTACGAGCAGTACTTC.

This clonotype was counted many times. The chain joins TRBV12-3 or TRBV12-4 to TRBJ2-3; TRBD2 agrees at 9 bases. Trimming removed 5 bases from V and 0 bases from J; junction bases left unmatched: 9. This CDR3 contains 17 residues. CDR3 sequence (DNA): TGTGCCAGCAGTCGCCATCAGACTAGCGGTAGCACAGATACGCAGTATTTT. It codes for CASSRHQTSGSTDTQYF.

A few counts support this clonotype. The genes are TRBV6-5 and TRBJ1-6, with D tentatively TRBD1 (5 bases). Trimming removed 4 bases at V and 6 bases at J, with 19 bases between. Germline V gene lookup returns CDR1 MNHEY and CDR2 SVGAGI. This CDR3 is built from 17 residues. The CDR3 loop is CASSLVSSGSSNSPLHF. The CDR3 nucleotides are TGTGCCAGCAGTTTAGTCTCATCAGGGTCGAGTAATTCACCCCTCCACTTT.

The chain joins TRBV7-6 to TRBJ2-7; TRBD1 matches 7 bases. CDR1 and CDR2 (germline): SGHVS, FNYEAQ. J lost 4 bases, V lost 0 bases, and 3 bases had no gene match. This CDR3 region has 14 residues. CDR3 sequence (DNA): TGTGCCAGCAGCTTAGCTAGACAGGGTTACGAGCAGTACTTC. This translates into CASSLARQGYEQYF.